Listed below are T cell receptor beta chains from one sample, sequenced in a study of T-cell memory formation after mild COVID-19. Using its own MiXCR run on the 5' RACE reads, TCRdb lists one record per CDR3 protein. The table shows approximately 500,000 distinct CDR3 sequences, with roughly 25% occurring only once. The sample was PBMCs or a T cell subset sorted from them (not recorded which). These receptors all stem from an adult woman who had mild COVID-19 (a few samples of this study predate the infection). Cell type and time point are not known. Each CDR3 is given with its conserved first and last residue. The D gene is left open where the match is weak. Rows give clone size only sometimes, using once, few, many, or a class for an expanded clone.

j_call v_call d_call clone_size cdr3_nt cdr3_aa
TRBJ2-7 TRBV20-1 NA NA TGCAGTGCTGTAGGTCGGGTGAACTCCTACGAGCAGTACTTC CSAVGRVNSYEQYF
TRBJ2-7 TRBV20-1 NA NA TGCAGTGCTAGGGCATGGCAGTCCTCCTACGAGCAGTACTTC CSARAWQSSYEQYF
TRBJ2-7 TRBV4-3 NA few TGCGCCAGCAGCCAAGTCCATGGTTCGTCCTACGAGCAGTACTTC CASSQVHGSSYEQYF
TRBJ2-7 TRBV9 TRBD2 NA TGTGCCAGCAGCGATAGCGGGAGAAGGGAGCAGTACTTC CASSDSGRREQYF
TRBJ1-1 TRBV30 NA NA TGTGCCTGGAGTGTCAGGAGGGGCTCTTCTGAAGCTTTCTTT CAWSVRRGSSEAFF
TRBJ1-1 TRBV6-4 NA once TGTGCCAGCAGACCGGACGGGTGGGTGAACACTGAAGCTTTCTTT CASRPDGWVNTEAFF
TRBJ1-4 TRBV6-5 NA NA TGTGCCAGCAGTTACTCGATGACAACTAATGAAAAACTGTTTTTT CASSYSMTTNEKLFF
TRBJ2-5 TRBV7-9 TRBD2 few TGTGCCAGCGGTAGCGGGCCTGGCCAAGAGACCCAGTACTTC CASGSGPGQETQYF
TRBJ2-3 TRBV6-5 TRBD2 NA TGTGCCAGCAGTTACTCCGGGACTAGCGGAGGAGATACGCAGTATTTT CASSYSGTSGGDTQYF
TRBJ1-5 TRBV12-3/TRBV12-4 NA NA TGTGCCAGCAGTTTTGGCTTGTATCAGCCCCAGCATTTT CASSFGLYQPQHF
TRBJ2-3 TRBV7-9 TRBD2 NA TGTGCCAGCAGCTATTCTAGCGGGATGGGGGCAGATACGCAGTATTTT CASSYSSGMGADTQYF
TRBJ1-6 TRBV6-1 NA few TGTGCCAGCAGGGAGGAGGCTTCACCCCTCCACTTT CASREEASPLHF
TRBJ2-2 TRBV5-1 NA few TGCGCCAGCAGCTTGGGCCGCGGCCAGTTCACCGGGGAGCTGTTTTTT CASSLGRGQFTGELFF
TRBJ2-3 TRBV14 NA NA TGTGCCAGCAGCCAGCAGGAACGCACAGATACGCAGTATTTT CASSQQERTDTQYF
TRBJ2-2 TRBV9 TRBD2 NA TGTGCCAGCAGCGCTCGGACTAGCCGACACACCGGGGAGCTGTTTTTT CASSARTSRHTGELFF
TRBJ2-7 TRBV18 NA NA TGTGCCAGCTCGTTCGGGACCGAGACCTACGAGCAGTACTTC CASSFGTETYEQYF
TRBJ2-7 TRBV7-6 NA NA TGTGCCAGCAGCCCCTCGGACAGTAGCTCCTACGAGCAGTACTTC CASSPSDSSSYEQYF
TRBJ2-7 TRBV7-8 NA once TGTGCCAGCAGCCATAAGCGGGTGGGACCTACGTCGCAGTACTTC CASSHKRVGPTSQYF
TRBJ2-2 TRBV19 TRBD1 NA TGTGCCAGTAGTCAGTGGGGGACAGGGGTCACCGGGGAGCTGTTTTTT CASSQWGTGVTGELFF
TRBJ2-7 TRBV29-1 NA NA TGCAGCGTTGCGGGGTGGTACGAGCAGTACTTC CSVAGWYEQYF
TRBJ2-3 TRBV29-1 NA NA TGCAGCGTCCGTGATGGCGTGGATACGCAGTATTTT CSVRDGVDTQYF
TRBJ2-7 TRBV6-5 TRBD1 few TGTGCCAGCAGTATCCACAGGGGAGAGCAGTACTTC CASSIHRGEQYF
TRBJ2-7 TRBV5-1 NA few TGCGCCAGCAGCTTGGGAACTACAGGGACCGAGCAGTACTTC CASSLGTTGTEQYF
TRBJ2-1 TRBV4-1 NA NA TGCGCCAGCAGCCAAGCAGCAGTCTCCCTCTACAATGAGCAGTTCTTC CASSQAAVSLYNEQFF
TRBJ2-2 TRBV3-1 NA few TGTGCCAGCAGCCAGCCGGGGCTAGCCGCCGGGGAGCTGTTTTTT CASSQPGLAAGELFF